Listed below are T cell receptor beta chains from one sample, sequenced in a study of blood T cell repertoires in COVID-19. TCRdb's copy holds only in-frame clones and misses some; the assay was immunoSEQ multiplex PCR. This table has under 150,000 clones, around 80% appearing once. What was sequenced was peripheral blood. These receptor sequences come from a woman aged 45-65 years with acute or convalescent COVID-19. The CDR3 runs from the conserved cysteine through the conserved F or W. D genes are given only for firm matches. Only some rows state a clone size, as once, few, many or a class for expanded clones.

len,abundance,v_gene,d_gene,j_gene,CDR3aa,CDR3nt
17,NA,TRBV18,NA,TRBJ2-1,CASSPPLGGSSYNEQFF,TGTGCCAGCTCACCTCCCTTGGGGGGAAGCTCCTACAATGAGCAGTTCTTC
16,NA,TRBV5-1,NA,TRBJ2-3,CASSLAADYSTDTQYF,TGCGCCAGCAGCTTGGCGGCAGACTATAGCACAGATACGCAGTATTTT
14,NA,TRBV2,TRBD1,TRBJ1-2,CARDTDRGMGGYTF,TGTGCCAGAGATACGGACAGGGGCATGGGTGGCTACACCTTC
12,NA,TRBV30,TRBD1,TRBJ1-3,CAWGTVALLLYF,TGTGCCTGGGGGACAGTCGCATTACTATTATATTTT
12,once,TRBV28,TRBD1,TRBJ1-6,CASSSSGGSLHF,TGTGCCAGCAGTTCTTCAGGGGGATCCCTCCACTTT
15,NA,TRBV6-2/TRBV6-3,TRBD1,TRBJ2-1,CASSPPDREGNEQFF,TGTGCCAGCAGTCCACCGGACAGGGAAGGGAATGAGCAGTTCTTC
14,few,TRBV7-9,TRBD1,TRBJ2-5,CASSLADREETQYF,TGTGCCAGCAGCTTAGCGGACAGGGAAGAGACCCAGTACTTC
14,few,TRBV7-2,NA,TRBJ2-5,CASSFPGQGGTQYF,TGTGCCAGCAGCTTCCCCGGGCAGGGGGGGACCCAGTACTTC
17,NA,TRBV4-2,TRBD1,TRBJ2-7,CASSQGAPGQGSYEQYF,TGTGCCAGCAGCCAAGGGGCACCGGGACAGGGATCCTACGAGCAGTACTTC
15,NA,TRBV6-5,NA,TRBJ2-2,CASSLGQLETGELFF,TGTGCCAGCAGTTTGGGGCAGTTAGAGACCGGGGAGCTGTTTTTT
11,NA,TRBV11-1,NA,TRBJ2-2,CASRGTGELFF,TGTGCCAGCCGAGGAACCGGGGAGCTGTTTTTT
17,NA,TRBV5-1,NA,TRBJ2-3,CASSLGGGGGKADTQYF,TGCGCCAGCAGCTTGGGCGGTGGGGGCGGTAAGGCAGATACGCAGTATTTT
18,few,TRBV9,NA,TRBJ2-3,CASSVPLTGTTSTDTQYF,TGTGCCAGCAGCGTACCACTGACAGGCACAACTAGCACAGATACGCAGTATTTT
15,NA,TRBV7-3,TRBD1,TRBJ2-1,CASSTPGQGVYEQFF,TGTGCCAGCAGCACACCGGGACAGGGGGTTTATGAGCAGTTCTTC
13,once,TRBV12-3/TRBV12-4,NA,TRBJ1-1,CASTRQTNTEAFF,TGTGCCAGCACCCGACAGACGAACACTGAAGCTTTCTTT
19,few,TRBV7-9,TRBD2,TRBJ2-2,CASSLPGTSGGAIAGELFF,TGTGCCAGCAGCTTGCCGGGGACTAGCGGGGGGGCCATCGCCGGGGAGCTGTTTTTT
17,NA,TRBV6-1,NA,TRBJ1-3,CASSETGQTNSGNTIYF,TGTGCCAGCAGTGAAACCGGACAGACCAACTCTGGAAACACCATATATTTT
16,NA,TRBV28,NA,TRBJ2-6,CASSSGLLGGANVLTF,TGTGCCAGCAGTTCAGGGCTATTAGGTGGGGCCAACGTCCTGACTTTC
14,NA,TRBV6-1,NA,TRBJ1-3,CASSEDRLGNTIYF,TGTGCCAGCAGTGAAGACAGGCTCGGGAACACCATATATTTT
19,NA,TRBV27,TRBD1,TRBJ2-2,CASSFHGPQGARTTGELFF,TGTGCCAGCAGTTTTCACGGCCCCCAGGGGGCTCGTACCACCGGGGAGCTGTTTTTT
14,NA,TRBV30,NA,TRBJ1-6,CAWSRVIENSPLHF,TGTGCCTGGAGTCGAGTAATTGAGAATTCACCCCTCCACTTT
13,large,TRBV7-9,NA,TRBJ1-2,CASSSRGFYGYTF,TGTGCCAGCAGCTCAAGGGGGTTTTATGGCTACACCTTC
16,NA,TRBV7-3,NA,TRBJ2-3,CASSLTNAGASDTQYF,TGTGCCAGCAGCTTAACGAACGCAGGGGCCTCAGATACGCAGTATTTT
13,NA,TRBV6-5,NA,TRBJ1-1,CATLWGQVGKAFF,TGTGCCACCCTTTGGGGGCAAGTCGGGAAAGCTTTCTTT
14,NA,TRBV7-2,TRBD1,TRBJ1-3,CASSQGTEGNTIYF,TGTGCCAGCAGCCAGGGGACAGAAGGAAACACCATATATTTT
14,NA,TRBV2,NA,TRBJ1-1,CASKGINLDTEAFF,TGTGCCAGCAAGGGGATCAACTTGGACACTGAAGCTTTCTTT
13,NA,TRBV30,NA,TRBJ1-3,CACDGPGGGTIYF,TGTGCCTGTGACGGGCCAGGTGGAGGGACCATATATTTT